This T cell receptor beta chain originates from a study of neurological immune-mediated disorders. Study-level points and caveats: No sharing of CDR3 amino acid sequences was observed among expanded clones across subjects, suggesting private repertoires in all groups. Falling below healthy controls, multiple sclerosis showed the least TCR clonal expansion, while HTLV-1-associated myelopathy showed the most.

This clonotype was picked up many times. Its antigen is as yet unknown. Trimming cost V 3 bases and J 4 bases; bases outside gene matches: 10. Germline V gene data show CDR1 as DFQATT and CDR2 as SNEGSKA (reference sequence). CDR3 length: 16 amino acids. Sequencing of 15-18 subjects in each run yielded over 170 million TCR-beta sequences. MiXCR, run by TCRdb on the 5' RACE reads, gives a single entry per CDR3 protein. The sample has about 59,000 distinct CDR3 sequences, under 4.5% seen once. The receptor was isolated from a young woman with multiple sclerosis. Sequenced input: PBMCs. This chain uses TRBV20-1 with TRBJ2-1; 9 nucleotides match TRBD2. The CDR3 nucleotides are TGCAGTGCTAGCCCCGGGGAGGCGGGAGGGTACAATGAGCAGTTCTTC. Translation gives CSASPGEAGGYNEQFF.